This TCR beta chain comes out of a study of beta chain features in type 1 diabetes. Turning to the study itself: Cell yields, gender and age were comparable in patients and healthy donors.

On this clone itself: Its specificity is not known.

Study results and caveats: Diminished insertions and augmented deletions at VDJ junctions characterized type 1 diabetes patients. Moderate but significant shortening of TCRB CDR3s was recorded in all four CD4+ subsets from Type 1 diabetes patients.

All of the isolated RNA was reverse transcribed, so expressed TCRB transcripts were sequenced. Measured with immunoSEQ multiplex PCR; TCRdb has only the in-frame clones, and not every one. Among about 52,000 clones listed, 35% to 50% were seen once. The CDR3 loop spans 20 amino acids. The V end was cut by 2 bases, the J end by 5 bases, with 30 bases between. Germline loops: CDR1 SGHVS, CDR2 FQNEAQ. The rearrangement links TRBV7-8 to TRBJ2-5, with TRBD1 as a possible D gene (6 bases). Sequences were obtained from Tregs from blood. This sequence was found in a man younger than 45 with type 1 diabetes. CDR3 protein: CASSLRGWGAPALDQETQYF. The CDR3, as DNA: TGTGCCAGCAGCTTAAGGGGGTGGGGAGCGCCCGCCCTAGATCAGGAGACCCAGTACTTC.